Presented here are 21 T cell receptor beta chains from one specimen sequenced in a study of control samples from healthy donors and cancer patients. Measured with immunoSEQ multiplex PCR; TCRdb has only the in-frame clones, and not every one. The top ten hold 4% of the sample, which has tens of thousands of clones, about 90% seen once. The specimen was blood. The receptors were gathered from a woman aged 45-60 years in good health.

The chain recombines TRBV28 with TRBJ2-7; TRBD2 aligns across 8 bases. The CDR3 totals 15 residues. With 4 bases clipped from V and 3 bases from J, the junction kept 8 bases outside the gene matches. Germline CDR1 and CDR2: MDHEN and SYDVKM. CDR3 protein: CASSSGGPSVYEQYF. In nucleotides, the CDR3 is TGTGCCAGCAGTTCGGGAGGGCCATCGGTCTACGAGCAGTACTTC.

A single count supports this clone. The chain is built from TRBV19 and TRBJ1-3; D may be TRBD1 (5 bases). The germline CDR1 and CDR2 sequences are LNHDA and SQIVND (reference sequence). Trimming took off 4 bases at V and 0 bases at J, with 16 bases between the two ends. The CDR3 runs 17 residues. This chain's CDR3 is CASSKGHRQSSGNTIYF. The CDR3 bases are TGTGCCAGTAGTAAAGGTCACAGACAGAGCTCTGGAAACACCATATATTTT.

The chain employs TRBV6-1 and TRBJ1-6, with 7 nucleotides matching TRBD1. The germline V gene encodes CDR1 MNHNS and CDR2 SASEGT. V shed 3 bases, J shed 6 bases, and the junction held 8 bases outside the gene matches. This CDR3 comprises 16 residues. The DNA for the CDR3 is TGTGCCAGCAGTGACCCGGGACAGAGGACTAATTCACCCCTCCACTTT. It translates to CASSDPGQRTNSPLHF.

This sequence joins TRBV19 and TRBJ1-5; D unresolved. Germline V CDR1 and CDR2: LNHDA, SQIVND (reference sequence). Trimming shortened V by 6 bases and J by 1 base, and 7 bases separated the two germline ends. CDR3 size: 13 residues. The CDR3 sequence is CASSQLSNQPQHF. The CDR3 region has the DNA TGTGCCAGTAGCCAGTTAAGCAATCAGCCCCAGCATTTT.

This chain uses TRBV6-5 with TRBJ1-6; D not resolved. This CDR3 spans 13 amino acids. Trimming pared 5 bases from V and 8 bases from J, leaving 10 bases between. Germline lookup yields CDR1 MNHEY and CDR2 SVGAGI. CDR3: CASSTLVDSPLHF. For the CDR3, the DNA is TGTGCCAGCAGTACCCTGGTGGATTCACCCCTCCACTTT.

The gene calls are TRBV7-8 and TRBJ2-7; tentatively, D is TRBD1 (5 bases). The CDR3 is 13 amino acids. V was shortened by 3 bases and J by 1 base, with 7 bases between the two germline ends. CDR1 and CDR2 from the germline V gene are SGHVS and FQNEAQ. The CDR3 loop is CASSLRQSYEQYF. As DNA, the CDR3 is TGTGCCAGCAGCTTGCGACAGTCCTACGAGCAGTACTTC.

J is TRBJ2-1 and V is TRBV5-6, with TRBD1 as a possible D gene (6 bases). This CDR3 has 16 amino acids. Trimming removed 0 bases from V and 13 bases from J, with 23 bases in between. The V gene's germline CDR1 is SGHDT and CDR2 YYEEEE. CDR3 in amino acids: CASSLVSGLEGGRQFF. The CDR3 bases are TGTGCCAGCAGCTTGGTCTCGGGCCTCGAAGGGGGAAGACAGTTCTTC. Filled out from reference TRBV5-6 and TRBJ2-1, the complete variable domain reads DAGVTQSPTHLIKTRGQQVTLRCSPKSGHDTVSWYQQALGQGPQFIFQYYEEEERQRGNFPDRFSGHQFPNYSSELNVNALLLGDSALYLCASSLVSGLEGGRQFFGPGTRLTVL.

The CDR3 region is CASSPIGLAGPSYEQYF. The CDR3 coding sequence is TGTGCCAGCAGCCCTATCGGGCTAGCGGGCCCCTCCTACGAGCAGTACTTC. The chain is built from TRBV27 and TRBJ2-7, with TRBD2 matching 8 bases. Germline V gene data show CDR1 as MNHEY and CDR2 as SMNVEV (reference sequence). V lost 6 bases and J lost 0; bases outside the gene matches: 13. The CDR3 totals 17 residues.

The chain joins TRBV20-1 to TRBJ2-1; the D is unclear. V lost 3 bases and J 13 bases, leaving 16 bases between the germline ends. Per germline, CDR1 DFQATT and CDR2 SNEGSKA (reference sequence). The CDR3 is made up of 12 amino acids. CDR3 in DNA: TGCAGTGCTAGTGGAGTTTATTTGGAACAGTTCTTC. This encodes CSASGVYLEQFF.

The chain combines TRBV15 with TRBJ1-5; D is undetermined. Deletions cut 1 base from V and 7 bases from J, with 8 bases between. The CDR3 spans 13 residues. Germline-derived CDR1 and CDR2 are LNHNV and YYDKDF (reference sequence). In DNA, the CDR3 is TGTGCCACCAGCAGAGTATCTGGGCAGCCCCAGCATTTT. Its translation is CATSRVSGQPQHF.

The genes are TRBV3-1 (or the pseudogene TRBV3-2) and TRBJ1-1, with no clear D. This CDR3 region has 15 residues. V lost 0 bases and J lost 1, with 9 bases in between. In germline, CDR1 is LGHDT, CDR2 YNNKEL (reference sequence). The CDR3 is CASSQDGSWNTEAFF. The CDR3 nucleotides read TGTGCCAGCAGCCAAGATGGGTCCTGGAACACTGAAGCTTTCTTT.

This chain links TRBV19 with TRBJ1-5; the D is unclear. Germline values: CDR1 LNHDA, CDR2 SQIVND (reference sequence). The length of the CDR3 is 13 residues. The V gene lost 7 bases and the J gene lost 7 bases, with 14 bases spanning the gap. The DNA for the CDR3 is TGTGCCAGTACAGATGGGGTTTTACAGCCCCAGCATTTT. Amino acid sequence: CASTDGVLQPQHF.

The V gene is TRBV7-9, the J gene TRBJ2-5; 9 positions agree with TRBD2. Looked up from germline, CDR1 is SEHNR and CDR2 is FQNEAQ (reference sequence). The CDR3 runs to 14 residues. The ends lost 1 base at V and 4 bases at J; junction bases unmatched: 1. The DNA for the CDR3 is TGTGCCAGCAGCTTAGGAGCGGGAGGAGAGACCCAGTACTTC. Encoded protein: CASSLGAGGETQYF.

This clone was detected only a few times. V gene TRBV19 combines with J gene TRBJ1-1; 10 positions agree with TRBD1. The CDR3 consists of 18 residues. The junction had 9 bases not matched to a gene; V was cut back by 0 bases and J by 2 bases. Germline CDR1 and CDR2: LNHDA and SQIVND (reference sequence). CDR3 sequence reads: CASSIDRRQGALNTEAFF. The CDR3 DNA follows: TGTGCCAGTAGTATAGATAGGAGACAGGGGGCGTTAAACACTGAAGCTTTCTTT.

CDR3 sequence: CASSEVGSGSDTQYF. Here the CDR3 DNA reads TGTGCCAGCAGTGAAGTAGGTAGCGGGAGCGATACGCAGTATTTT. The V gene is TRBV6-1, the J gene TRBJ2-3, with TRBD2 identical over 9 bases. This CDR3 has 15 residues. CDR1 and CDR2 from the germline V gene are MNHNS and SASEGT. After removal of 1 base from V and 6 bases from J, the junction contained 5 bases not matched to a gene.

This clone has just a few counts. Other nucleotide sequences in the sample specify the same CDR3. The chain couples TRBV6-5 to TRBJ1-1; unclear D gene. CDR3 length: 13 residues. V was trimmed by 7 bases and J by 4 bases, leaving 13 bases between them. Germline CDR1 reads MNHEY; CDR2 reads SVGAGI. CDR3 sequence reads: CASTAGIITEAFF. In nucleotides, the CDR3 is TGTGCCAGCACGGCTGGCATAATCACTGAAGCTTTCTTT.

The chain carries TRBV5-5 and TRBJ1-5, with a weak D call TRBD1 (5 bases). V gave up 4 bases and J gave up 0 bases, with 8 bases separating them. The CDR3 contains 14 residues. Per the germline V gene, CDR1 is SGHKS and CDR2 is YYEKEE (reference sequence). CDR3 sequence reads: CASSVDSSNQPQHF. The CDR3 nucleotides are TGTGCCAGCAGCGTCGACAGTAGCAATCAGCCCCAGCATTTT.

The genes are TRBV27 and TRBJ1-1, with unresolved D. CDR3 size: 14 residues. The V end lost 3 bases, the J end lost 3 bases, and 11 bases lay between the germline ends. Germline values: CDR1 MNHEY, CDR2 SMNVEV (reference sequence). For the CDR3, the DNA is TGTGCCAGCAGTTTTGTGAGCGAGTACACTGAAGCTTTCTTT. Amino acids: CASSFVSEYTEAFF.

The V call is TRBV27, the J call TRBJ1-6; maybe TRBD1 (6 bases). Germline V gene sequence: CDR1 MNHEY, CDR2 SMNVEV (reference sequence). V lost 8 bases and J lost 10, with 15 bases in between. The CDR3 covers 13 residues. The CDR3 DNA sequence: TGTGCCAGCTGGGACTACAGGGAATCACCCCTCCACTTT. The encoded protein is CASWDYRESPLHF.

The chain combines TRBV2 with TRBJ1-5; unclear D gene. This CDR3 has 13 residues. Germline loops: CDR1 SNHLY, CDR2 FYNNEI. Trimming removed 4 bases from V and 11 bases from J, with 15 bases in between. CDR3 DNA: TGTGCCAGCAGTGTTGAGGGATCGAGAACCCAGCATTTT. Its translation is CASSVEGSRTQHF.

In nucleotides, the CDR3 is TGTGCCAGCAGCCTAGCGGTCTCCTACGAGCAGTACTTC. Residues: CASSLAVSYEQYF. The chain joins TRBV2 to TRBJ2-7, with 7 bases aligning to TRBD2. There are 13 residues in the CDR3. Germline trimming cut 6 bases from V and 0 bases from J; bases unmatched to any gene: 2. From germline, CDR1 is SNHLY and CDR2 FYNNEI.